The TCR beta chain described here comes from a study of blood T cell repertoires in COVID-19. Study information: Some COVID-19 samples were acute and others convalescent; all came from the United States, Italy and Spain. T cells, B-cell-depleted T cells, or PBMCs provided the cDNA or gDNA that served as material.

The Seattle site enrolled patients during active infection and followed them longitudinally. V was cut by 4 bases and J by 3 bases, with 4 bases left in between. The germline V gene encodes CDR1 LGHDT and CDR2 YNNKEL (reference sequence). The CDR3 covers 12 residues. Original handling: Estimated nucleated cell counts came from reference gene primer amplification. TCRdb's copy holds only in-frame clones and misses some; the assay was immunoSEQ multiplex PCR. V and J calls and clone size are as listed in that table; D and trimming were resolved from the DNA. The sample holds about 200,000 clones, around four fifths seen once.

The clonotype originates from a man aged 55 to 69 with COVID-19, enrolled during active disease. Sequenced sample: peripheral blood. The genes are TRBV3-1 (or the pseudogene TRBV3-2) and TRBJ1-5; no firm D call. CDR3 nucleotide sequence: TGTGCCAGCAGCCTAATCAATCAGCCCCAGCATTTT. It yields the protein CASSLINQPQHF.